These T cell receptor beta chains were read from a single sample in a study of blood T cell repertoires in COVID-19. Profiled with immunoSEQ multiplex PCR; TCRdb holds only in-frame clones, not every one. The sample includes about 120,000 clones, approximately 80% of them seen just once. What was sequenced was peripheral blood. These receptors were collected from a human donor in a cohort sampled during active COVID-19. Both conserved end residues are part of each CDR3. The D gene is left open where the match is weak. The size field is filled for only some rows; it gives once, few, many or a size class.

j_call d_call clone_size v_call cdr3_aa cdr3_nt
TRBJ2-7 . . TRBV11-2 CASSLGGLTTYEQYF TGTGCCAGCAGCTTAGGGGGACTTACTACCTACGAGCAGTACTTC
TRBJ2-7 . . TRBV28 CASSLAPEQYF TGTGCCAGCAGCCTGGCCCCCGAGCAGTACTTC
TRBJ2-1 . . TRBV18 CASSPGAYNEQFF TGTGCCAGCTCACCGGGAGCCTACAATGAGCAGTTCTTC
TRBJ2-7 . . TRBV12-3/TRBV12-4 CASSPGDEQYF TGTGCCAGCAGCCCCGGGGACGAGCAGTACTTC
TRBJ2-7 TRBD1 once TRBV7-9 CASSSRDRALEQYF TGTGCCAGCAGCTCCCGGGACAGGGCCCTAGAGCAGTACTTC
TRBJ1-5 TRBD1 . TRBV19 CASSPYQTGRQPQHF TGTGCCAGTAGTCCCTACCAGACAGGGCGGCAGCCCCAGCATTTT
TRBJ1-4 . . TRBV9 CASSPAGRGEKLFF TGTGCCAGCAGCCCAGCAGGGAGGGGGGAAAAACTGTTTTTT
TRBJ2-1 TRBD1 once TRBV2 CASRVRDSPYNEQFF TGTGCCAGCAGAGTCCGGGACAGCCCCTACAATGAGCAGTTCTTC
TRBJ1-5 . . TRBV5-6 CASSPRGFQPQHF TGTGCCAGCAGCCCGAGGGGGTTTCAGCCCCAGCATTTT
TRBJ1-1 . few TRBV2 CASSEVRGREAFF TGTGCCAGCAGTGAAGTTAGGGGCAGGGAAGCTTTCTTT
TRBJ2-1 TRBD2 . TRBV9 CASSVGVSGTVEQFF TGTGCCAGCAGCGTAGGTGTTAGCGGGACTGTTGAGCAGTTCTTC
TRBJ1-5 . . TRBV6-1 CASSEEWTVNQPQHF TGTGCCAGCAGTGAGGAGTGGACAGTCAATCAGCCCCAGCATTTT
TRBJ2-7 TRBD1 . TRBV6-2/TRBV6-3 CASSLRTGAYEQYF TGTGCCAGCAGTTTGAGGACAGGGGCGTACGAGCAGTACTTC
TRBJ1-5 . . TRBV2 CASSLGDGDQPQHF TGTGCCAGCAGTTTAGGGGATGGGGATCAGCCCCAGCATTTT
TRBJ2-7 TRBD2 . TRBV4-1 CASSQVEAGNSYEQYF TGCGCCAGCAGCCAAGTCGAAGCGGGGAACTCCTACGAGCAGTACTTC
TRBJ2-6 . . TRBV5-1 CASSQQFSGANVLTF TGCGCCAGCAGTCAACAGTTCTCTGGGGCCAACGTCCTGACTTTC
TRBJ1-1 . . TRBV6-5 CASTLTGGAEAFF TGTGCCAGCACCCTTACAGGTGGGGCTGAAGCTTTCTTT
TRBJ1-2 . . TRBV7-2 CASSHGVRGGGSWGYTF TGTGCCAGCAGCCATGGCGTTCGTGGGGGCGGGTCGTGGGGCTACACCTTC
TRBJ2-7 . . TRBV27 CASSLAGTQAYEQYF TGTGCCAGCAGTCTAGCCGGGACTCAGGCCTACGAGCAGTACTTC
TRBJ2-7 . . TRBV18 CASSPPGGYSSYEQYF TGTGCCAGCTCACCACCAGGGGGTTATAGCTCCTACGAGCAGTACTTC
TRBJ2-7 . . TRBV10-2 CASRDTYSYEQYF TGCGCCAGCAGGGACACTTACTCCTACGAGCAGTACTTC
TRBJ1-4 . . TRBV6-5 CASSAGRTNEKLFF TGTGCCAGCAGCGCGGGACGTACTAATGAAAAACTGTTTTTT
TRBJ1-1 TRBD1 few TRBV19 CASSLRQGEAFF TGTGCCAGTAGTCTCCGACAGGGTGAAGCTTTCTTT
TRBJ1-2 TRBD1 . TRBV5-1 CASSLPLLTGASYYGYTF TGCGCCAGCAGCCTGCCCCTTCTGACAGGGGCGTCTTACTATGGCTACACCTTC
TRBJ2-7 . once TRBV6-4 CASSGAGGYYEQYF TGTGCCAGCAGTGGCGCAGGGGGGTACTACGAGCAGTACTTC
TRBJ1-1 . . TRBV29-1 CSQPGPGSEAFF TGCAGCCAGCCCGGGCCGGGAAGTGAAGCTTTCTTT
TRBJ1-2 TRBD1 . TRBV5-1 CASSLAGTGGEGYTF TGCGCCAGCAGCTTGGCTGGGACAGGGGGCGAGGGCTACACCTTC
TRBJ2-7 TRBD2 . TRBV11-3 CASSLLLASGSHEQYF TGTGCCAGCAGCTTACTTTTGGCTAGCGGGAGTCACGAGCAGTACTTC
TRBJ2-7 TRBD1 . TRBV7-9 CASSGLGQGPRGYF TGTGCCAGCAGCGGTCTGGGACAGGGGCCGCGGGGGTACTTC
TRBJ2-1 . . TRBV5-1 CASSLDRVTGEQFF TGCGCCAGCAGCTTGGACAGGGTCACAGGTGAGCAGTTCTTC
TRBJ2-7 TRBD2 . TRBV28 CASSLAGEAYEQYF TGTGCCAGCAGTCTAGCGGGAGAAGCCTACGAGCAGTACTTC